These 10 T cell receptor beta chains were all obtained from the same sample, sequenced in a study of blood T cell repertoires in COVID-19. The method was immunoSEQ multiplex PCR; TCRdb's version includes in-frame clones alone and lacks a portion of them. The sample carries about 400,000 clones, approximately 86% recorded once. Sequenced material: PBMCs or T cells enriched from blood (not recorded which). The receptors derive from a woman aged 35 to 49 with acute COVID-19.

The chain couples TRBV5-5 to TRBJ2-7, with 7 bases identical to TRBD1. This CDR3 region has 14 residues. Trimming at V came to 4 bases and at J to 3 bases, leaving 7 bases not matched to a gene. Germline V gene lookup returns CDR1 SGHKS and CDR2 YYEKEE (reference sequence). CDR3 coding DNA: TGTGCCAGCAGCCTCCGGGACAGACTCTACGAGCAGTACTTC. Translation: CASSLRDRLYEQYF.

The chain has TRBV7-8 and TRBJ1-5; D is unclear. CDR3 length: 12 amino acids. V dropped 1 base and J dropped 6 bases, with 4 bases sitting between them. The germline gives CDR1 SGHVS, CDR2 FQNEAQ. This chain's CDR3 is CASSLDGQPQHF. In nucleotides, the CDR3 is TGTGCCAGCAGCTTAGACGGTCAGCCCCAGCATTTT.

The chain has TRBV9 and TRBJ2-1; possibly TRBD2 for D (6 bases). CDR3 length: 16 amino acids. The germline gives CDR1 SGDLS, CDR2 YYNGEE. The germline V and J ends were trimmed by 0 bases and 2 bases, with 12 bases remaining between them. The CDR3 region has the DNA TGTGCCAGCAGCGTAGGCGGCGGGAATGCCTACAATGAGCAGTTCTTC. Translation gives CASSVGGGNAYNEQFF.

J is TRBJ2-3 and V is TRBV29-1; D unresolved. The germline V gene has CDR1 SQVTM and CDR2 ANQGSEA. The ends were cut back, 2 bases at V and 3 bases at J, with 9 bases in the middle. The CDR3 length is 13 residues. The chain's CDR3 is CSVEIRGTDTQYF. The CDR3 bases are TGCAGCGTTGAAATTCGCGGAACAGATACGCAGTATTTT.

The gene calls are TRBV6-1 and TRBJ1-4, with D unresolved. This CDR3 contains 12 residues. Germline CDR1 and CDR2: MNHNS and SASEGT. Trimming left V 2 bases short and J 8 bases short, with 6 bases between. The CDR3 is CASSEYGEKLFF. The CDR3 region has the DNA TGTGCCAGCAGTGAATATGGCGAAAAACTGTTTTTT.

This chain connects TRBV5-6 to TRBJ1-6, with 10 bases that match TRBD1. Germline assignment: CDR1 SGHDT and CDR2 YYEEEE. This CDR3 is built from 16 residues. The ends lost 4 bases at V and 3 bases at J; junction bases unmatched: 4. The CDR3 region is CASSLRDRGYNSPLHF. CDR3 sequence (DNA): TGTGCCAGCAGCCTCCGGGACAGGGGCTATAATTCACCCCTCCACTTT.

The chain links TRBV6-5 to TRBJ1-3, with a weak D call TRBD1 (5 bases). The CDR3 covers 14 residues. Trimming left V 8 bases short and J 3 bases short, with 14 bases between. From germline, CDR1 is MNHEY and CDR2 SVGAGI. The CDR3 spells CASCPGGLGNTIYF. CDR3 nucleotide sequence: TGTGCCAGCTGCCCGGGGGGACTTGGAAACACCATATATTTT.

The table lists this clone with a count of one. The V call is TRBV6-1, the J call TRBJ2-3; a weak D match, TRBD1 (5 bases). Germline V gene sequence: CDR1 MNHNS, CDR2 SASEGT. V was clipped by 1 base and J by 10 bases, with 9 bases between them. This CDR3 has 12 residues. DNA for the CDR3: TGTGCCAGCAGTGAAGGATGGGGCCCGCAGTATTTT. Translating gives CASSEGWGPQYF.

The chain combines TRBV7-9 with TRBJ2-7; TRBD2 aligns across 9 bases. The CDR3 totals 15 residues. Looked up from germline, CDR1 is SEHNR and CDR2 is FQNEAQ (reference sequence). The V gene end was trimmed by 4 bases and the J gene end by 3 bases; junction bases not matched to a gene: 7. The CDR3 DNA reads as TGTGCCAGCAGCTATTCTAGCGGGGAGCTCTACGAGCAGTACTTC. It translates to CASSYSSGELYEQYF.

The chain recombines TRBV18 with TRBJ2-2; 7 bases map to TRBD1. Unmatched junction bases numbered 6, after V lost 1 base and J lost 1 base. The CDR3 contains 17 residues. The germline gives CDR1 KGHSH, CDR2 LQKENI. In nucleotides, the CDR3 is TGTGCCAGCTCACCACGGGCCGGACAGGTGAACACCGGGGAGCTGTTTTTT. Its protein is CASSPRAGQVNTGELFF.